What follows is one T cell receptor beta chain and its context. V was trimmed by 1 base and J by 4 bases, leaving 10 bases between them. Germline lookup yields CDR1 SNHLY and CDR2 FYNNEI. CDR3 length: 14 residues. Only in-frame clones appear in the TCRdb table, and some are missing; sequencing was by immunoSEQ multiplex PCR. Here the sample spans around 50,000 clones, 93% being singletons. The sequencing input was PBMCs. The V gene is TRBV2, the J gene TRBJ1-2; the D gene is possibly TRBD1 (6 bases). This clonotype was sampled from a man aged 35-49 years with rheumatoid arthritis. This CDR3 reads CASSEEGGAYGYTF. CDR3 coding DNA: TGTGCCAGCAGTGAAGAGGGGGGGGCCTATGGCTACACCTTC.